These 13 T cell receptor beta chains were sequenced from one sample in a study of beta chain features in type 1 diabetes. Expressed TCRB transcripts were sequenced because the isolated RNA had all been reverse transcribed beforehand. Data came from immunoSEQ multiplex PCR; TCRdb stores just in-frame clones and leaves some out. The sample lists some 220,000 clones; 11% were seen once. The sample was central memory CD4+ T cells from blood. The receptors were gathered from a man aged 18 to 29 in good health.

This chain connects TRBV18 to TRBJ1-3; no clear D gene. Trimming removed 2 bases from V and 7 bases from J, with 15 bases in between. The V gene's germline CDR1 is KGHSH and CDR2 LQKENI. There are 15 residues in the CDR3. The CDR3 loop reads CASSPETNIRNTIYF. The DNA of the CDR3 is TGTGCCAGCTCACCAGAAACCAACATTAGGAACACCATATATTTT. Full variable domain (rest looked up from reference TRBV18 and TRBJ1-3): NAGVMQNPRHLVRRRGQEARLRCSPMKGHSHVYWYRQLPEEGLKFMVYLQKENIIDESGMPKERFSAEFPKEGPSILRIQQVVRGDSAAYFCASSPETNIRNTIYFGEGSWLTVV.

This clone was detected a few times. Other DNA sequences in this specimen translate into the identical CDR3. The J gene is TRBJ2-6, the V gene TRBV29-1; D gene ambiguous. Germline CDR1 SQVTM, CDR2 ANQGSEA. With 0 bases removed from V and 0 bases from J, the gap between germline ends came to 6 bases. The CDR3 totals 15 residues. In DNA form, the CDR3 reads TGCAGCGTTGAAGAGGCCCCCTCTGGGGCCAACGTCCTGACTTTC. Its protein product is CSVEEAPSGANVLTF.

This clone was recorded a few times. The CDR3 spells CASMLRSAYGEQYF. In nucleotides, the CDR3 is TGTGCCAGCATGCTGAGATCCGCCTACGGCGAGCAGTACTTC. V gene TRBV2 combines with J gene TRBJ2-7; D remains ambiguous. The CDR3 consists of 14 residues. Per the germline V gene, CDR1 is SNHLY and CDR2 is FYNNEI. Trimming pared 7 bases from V and 6 bases from J, leaving 19 bases between.

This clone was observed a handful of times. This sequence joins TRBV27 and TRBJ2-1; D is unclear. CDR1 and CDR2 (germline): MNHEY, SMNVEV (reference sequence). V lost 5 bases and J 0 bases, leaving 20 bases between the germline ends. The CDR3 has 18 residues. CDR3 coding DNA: TGTGCCAGCAGTCCCGGCCCGATGGGCTCGTACTCCTACAATGAGCAGTTCTTC. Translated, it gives CASSPGPMGSYSYNEQFF.

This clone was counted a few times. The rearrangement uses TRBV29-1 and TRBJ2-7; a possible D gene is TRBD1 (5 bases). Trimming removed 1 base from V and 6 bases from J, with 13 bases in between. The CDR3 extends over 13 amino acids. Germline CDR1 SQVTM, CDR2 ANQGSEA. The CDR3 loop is CSVEGVWGSEQYF. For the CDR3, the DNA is TGCAGCGTTGAAGGAGTGTGGGGCTCCGAGCAGTACTTC.

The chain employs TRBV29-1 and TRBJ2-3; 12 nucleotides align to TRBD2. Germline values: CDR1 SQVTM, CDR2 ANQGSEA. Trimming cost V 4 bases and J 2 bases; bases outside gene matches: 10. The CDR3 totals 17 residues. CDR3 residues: CSVVAGLAGDSTDTQYF. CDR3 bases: TGCAGCGTTGTGGCGGGACTAGCGGGCGACTCCACAGATACGCAGTATTTT.

This CDR3 is CASSLERTDTQYF. The CDR3 nucleotides read TGCGCCAGCAGCCTTGAACGGACAGATACGCAGTATTTT. The chain couples TRBV4-3 to TRBJ2-3; the D is unclear. Looked up from germline, CDR1 is LGHNA and CDR2 is YSLEER. V was pared by 4 bases and J by 3 bases, with 8 bases between. This CDR3 contains 13 residues.

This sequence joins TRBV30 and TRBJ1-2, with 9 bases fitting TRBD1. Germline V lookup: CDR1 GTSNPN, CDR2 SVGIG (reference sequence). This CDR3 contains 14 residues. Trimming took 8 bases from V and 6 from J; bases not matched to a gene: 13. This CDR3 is CATEPGTGNNGYTF. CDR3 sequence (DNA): TGTGCCACAGAGCCCGGGACAGGGAATAATGGCTACACCTTC.

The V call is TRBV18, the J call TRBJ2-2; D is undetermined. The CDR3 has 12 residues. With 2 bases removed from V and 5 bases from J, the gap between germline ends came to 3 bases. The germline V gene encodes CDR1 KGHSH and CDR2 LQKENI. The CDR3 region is CASSPITGELFF. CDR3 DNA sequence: TGTGCCAGCTCACCAATAACCGGGGAGCTGTTTTTT.

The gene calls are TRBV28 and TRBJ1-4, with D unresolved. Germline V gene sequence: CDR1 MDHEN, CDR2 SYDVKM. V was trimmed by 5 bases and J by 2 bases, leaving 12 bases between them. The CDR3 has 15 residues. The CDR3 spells CASSEPRKTNEKLFF. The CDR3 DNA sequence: TGTGCCAGCAGTGAACCGCGGAAGACTAATGAAAAACTGTTTTTT. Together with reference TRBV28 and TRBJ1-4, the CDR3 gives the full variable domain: DVKVTQSSRYLVKRTGEKVFLECVQDMDHENMFWYRQDPGLGLRLIYFSYDVKMKEKGDIPEGYSVSREKKERFSLILESASTNQTSMYLCASSEPRKTNEKLFFGSGTQLSVL.

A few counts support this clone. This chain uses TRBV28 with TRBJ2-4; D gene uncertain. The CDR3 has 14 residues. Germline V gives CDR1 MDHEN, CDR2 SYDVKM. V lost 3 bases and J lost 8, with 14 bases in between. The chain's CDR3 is CASSFPGVRDIQYF. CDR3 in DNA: TGTGCCAGCAGTTTCCCTGGCGTTCGGGACATTCAGTACTTC.

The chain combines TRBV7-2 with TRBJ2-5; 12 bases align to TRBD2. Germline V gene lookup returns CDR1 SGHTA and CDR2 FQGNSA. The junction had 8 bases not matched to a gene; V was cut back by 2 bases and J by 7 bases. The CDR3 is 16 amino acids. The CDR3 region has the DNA TGTGCCAGCAGCTTATATGCGACTAGCGGGAGCGGGACCCAGTACTTC. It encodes CASSLYATSGSGTQYF.

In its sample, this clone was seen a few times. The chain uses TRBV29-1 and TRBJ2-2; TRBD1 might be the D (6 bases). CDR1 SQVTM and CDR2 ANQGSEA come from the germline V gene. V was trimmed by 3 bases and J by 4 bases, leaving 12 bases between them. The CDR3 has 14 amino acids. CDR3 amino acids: CSVERQGSTGELFF. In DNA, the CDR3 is TGCAGCGTTGAGCGGCAGGGGAGCACCGGGGAGCTGTTTTTT.